The 11 T cell receptor beta chains given below trace back to one sample, sequenced in a study of control samples from healthy donors and cancer patients (dated by TCRdb to 2020 to 2022). To prepare the library, the immunoSEQ multiplex PCR assay was applied. Sourced from immuneACCESS, this table was stored by TCRdb with only in-frame sequences that have V and J called. A share of the clones is absent; for the studies checked, an unresolved V gene accounts for under half, and the remainder has no known explanation. The sample yields under 300,000 clones; over 75% were counted once. The top ten hold about 14% of the sample. The source material was PBMCs. The source of these receptors is a woman aged 60 to 75 with lung cancer.

This clone is a singleton in its sample. The rearrangement joins TRBV4-1 to TRBJ1-2; perhaps TRBD1 as D (5 bases). The CDR3 extends over 16 amino acids. V dropped 0 bases and J dropped 0 bases, with 11 bases sitting between them. The germline V gene has CDR1 MGHRA and CDR2 YSYEKL. CDR3 nucleotides: TGCGCCAGCAGCCAAGACGGGGCCAGGACTAACTATGGCTACACCTTC. This codes for CASSQDGARTNYGYTF.

V is TRBV10-3 and J is TRBJ2-4, with 8 bases matching TRBD2. Trimming removed 5 bases from V and 2 bases from J; junction bases left unmatched: 5. This CDR3 has 15 residues. CDR1 is ENHRY and CDR2 is SYGVKD in the germline V gene. The CDR3 is CAISPIAGTKNIQYF. CDR3 coding DNA: TGTGCCATCAGTCCAATAGCGGGAACCAAAAACATTCAGTACTTC.

V and J are TRBV10-1 and TRBJ2-1; TRBD1 aligns across 10 bases. V was pared by 6 bases and J by 9 bases, with 8 bases of the junction left unmatched. The V gene's germline CDR1 is WNHNN and CDR2 SYGVQD (reference sequence). This CDR3 is 14 amino acids long. The CDR3 DNA is TGCGCCAGCAGCTCGACAGGGGGCGCTTCTGAGCAGTTCTTC. Protein: CASSSTGGASEQFF.

This clone was seen only once. The chain employs TRBV15 and TRBJ2-5; D is unresolved. This CDR3 has 14 residues. The germline gives CDR1 LNHNV, CDR2 YYDKDF (reference sequence). V was clipped by 1 base and J by 1 base, with 7 bases between them. The CDR3, as DNA: TGTGCCACCAGCAGAGGACGGCTCCAAGAGACCCAGTACTTC. This codes for CATSRGRLQETQYF.

The V and J genes are TRBV19 and TRBJ2-7, with 8 bases lining up with TRBD1. This CDR3 comprises 14 residues. Germline V gives CDR1 LNHDA, CDR2 SQIVND (reference sequence). V dropped 7 bases and J dropped 3; count of bases not matched to a gene: 8. CDR3 nucleotide sequence: TGTGCCAGTACCGCCCCGGGACAGGTCTACGAGCAGTACTTC. It translates to CASTAPGQVYEQYF.

J is TRBJ2-3 and V is TRBV6-5; 10 bases match TRBD2. V shed 7 bases, J shed 3 bases, and the junction held 4 bases outside the gene matches. Looked up from germline, CDR1 is MNHEY and CDR2 is SVGAGI. The CDR3 runs to 14 residues. In DNA, the CDR3 is TGTGCCAGCAAGCCGGGACTAGCGACAGATACGCAGTATTTT. It is translated as CASKPGLATDTQYF.

The gene calls are TRBV19 and TRBJ2-2, with D uncertain. The germline CDR1 and CDR2 sequences are LNHDA and SQIVND (reference sequence). Trimming pared 5 bases from V and 3 bases from J, leaving 13 bases between. The CDR3 sequence is 15 residues long. CDR3 residues: CASSFGRTYTGELFF. CDR3 DNA sequence: TGTGCCAGTAGTTTCGGACGAACTTACACCGGGGAGCTGTTTTTT.

V and J are TRBV30 and TRBJ1-4, with a weak D call TRBD1 (5 bases). Trimming stripped 1 base from V and 0 bases from J, with 9 bases between. Germline CDR1 reads GTSNPN; CDR2 reads SVGIG (reference sequence). The CDR3 sequence is 15 residues long. DNA for the CDR3: TGTGCCTGGAGTGGAGGGGTGGCAACTAATGAAAAACTGTTTTTT. Translating it yields CAWSGGVATNEKLFF.

The V gene is TRBV28, the J gene TRBJ1-2; D is ambiguous. Germline V gives CDR1 MDHEN, CDR2 SYDVKM. The CDR3 sequence is 14 residues long. The germline V and J ends were trimmed by 6 bases and 4 bases, with 15 bases remaining between them. The CDR3 nucleotides are TGTGCCAGCAGACAACAGACGTCACTCTATGGCTACACCTTC. Its translation: CASRQQTSLYGYTF.

V gene TRBV3-1 (or the pseudogene TRBV3-2) combines with J gene TRBJ1-2; the D is unclear. The length of the CDR3 is 12 residues. Germline CDR1 LGHDT, CDR2 YNNKEL (reference sequence). Trimming stripped 3 bases from V and 8 bases from J, with 10 bases between. This CDR3 is CASSQDWVGYTF. CDR3 nucleotide sequence: TGTGCCAGCAGCCAGGACTGGGTCGGCTACACCTTC.

At least ten counts were recorded for this clone. This chain joins TRBV6-4 and TRBJ1-5; possibly TRBD1 for D (6 bases). This CDR3 is built from 13 residues. The germline V and J ends were trimmed by 6 bases and 3 bases, with 9 bases remaining between them. Germline V gene lookup returns CDR1 MRHNA and CDR2 SNTAGT. The CDR3 spells CASSRTVNQPQHF. In nucleotides, the CDR3 is TGTGCCAGCAGCAGGACAGTCAATCAGCCCCAGCATTTT.